This T cell receptor beta chain was sequenced during a study of PD-L1 blockade in urothelial cancer. Study results and caveats: Below-median pretreatment blood TCR clonality predicted better survival.

Sample numbers ranged from 1 to 8 per patient, encompassing pretreatment and on-treatment collections. Only in-frame clones appear in the TCRdb table, and some are missing; sequencing was by immunoSEQ multiplex PCR. The sample has 45,000 or so clones; around 88% are singletons. There are 15 residues in the CDR3. The V gene end was trimmed by 6 bases and the J gene end by 3 bases; junction bases not matched to a gene: 9. Concerning this clone itself: The antigen remains undetermined.

This TCR was recovered from an older man with urothelial cancer. This specimen was PBMCs, taken around atezolizumab (anti-PD-L1) treatment. The J gene is TRBJ1-1, the V gene TRBV23-1, with TRBD1 identical over 8 bases. TRBV23-1 is reported as an ORF; its role is uncertain. The CDR3 reads CASSHPDRVYTEAFF. The CDR3 DNA reads as TGCGCCAGCAGCCATCCGGACAGGGTTTACACTGAAGCTTTCTTT.